This TCR beta chain is from a study of T cells after yellow fever vaccination. Whole-study results and caveats: Highly abundant clonotypes carried over from the bulk population could end up in FACS-sorted repertoires as contaminants. The booster saw the reappearance of most primary-vaccination clones (roughly 95% CD4, 80% to 90% CD8).

This CDR3 region has 15 residues. Germline assignment: CDR1 MDHEN and CDR2 SYDVKM. Trimming removed 8 bases at V and 2 bases at J, with 16 bases between. This clonotype has a handful of counts. Its target is not known. TCRdb analysed the 5' RACE reads with MiXCR anew, one entry per CDR3 protein. The sample comprises about 550,000 distinct CDR3 sequences, 15% to 20% of which are singletons, and approximately 15% rests with the top ten. This clonotype was obtained from a man aged 25 to 45 who received the YFV17D yellow fever vaccine. This material consisted of PBMCs, taken 15 days after the yellow fever booster vaccination. The chain has TRBV28 and TRBJ2-1; TRBD2 is a possible D gene (6 bases). DNA for the CDR3: TGTGCCAGCTGGACCTCTGGAGGGACCTACAATGAGCAGTTCTTC. Residues: CASWTSGGTYNEQFF.